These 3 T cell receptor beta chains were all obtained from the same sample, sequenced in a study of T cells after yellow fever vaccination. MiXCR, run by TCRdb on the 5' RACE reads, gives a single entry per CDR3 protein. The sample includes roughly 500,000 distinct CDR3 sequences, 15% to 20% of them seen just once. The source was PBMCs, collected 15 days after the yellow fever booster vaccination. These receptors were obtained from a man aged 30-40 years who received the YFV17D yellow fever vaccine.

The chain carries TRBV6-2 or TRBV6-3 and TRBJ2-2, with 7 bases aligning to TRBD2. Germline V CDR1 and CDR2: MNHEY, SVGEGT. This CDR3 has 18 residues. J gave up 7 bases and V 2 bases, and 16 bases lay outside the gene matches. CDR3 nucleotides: TGTGCCAGCAGTTACATCCTCGTGGGCGGGAGTGTCGGCGGGGAGCTGTTTTTT. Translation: CASSYILVGGSVGGELFF.

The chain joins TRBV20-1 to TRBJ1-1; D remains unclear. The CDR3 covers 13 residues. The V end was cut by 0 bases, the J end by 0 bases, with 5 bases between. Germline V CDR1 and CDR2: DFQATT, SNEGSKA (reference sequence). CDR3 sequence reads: CSAREDMNTEAFF. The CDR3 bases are TGCAGTGCTAGAGAAGACATGAACACTGAAGCTTTCTTT.

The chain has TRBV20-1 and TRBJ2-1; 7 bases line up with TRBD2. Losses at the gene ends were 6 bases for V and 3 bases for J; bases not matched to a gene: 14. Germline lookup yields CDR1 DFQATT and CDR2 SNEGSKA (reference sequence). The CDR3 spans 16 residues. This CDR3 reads CSAGSVGEGLYNEQFF. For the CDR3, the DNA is TGCAGTGCCGGTTCCGTAGGGGAGGGCCTCTACAATGAGCAGTTCTTC.